This entry describes one T cell receptor (beta chain). The antigen it recognizes is unknown. Per-base quality was not reported, and no clone a single base away is much larger than it. From cysteine to phenylalanine, the CDR3 is 14 amino acids long. Of all the DNA, just the CDR3 is kept, 42 bases in frame from base 1. V ends up 4 bases short and J 7 bases short, with an unmatched junction base count of 6. As encoded in the germline V gene, CDR1 is SGHRS while CDR2 is YFSETQ. The immunoSEQ Assay, a bias-controlled multiplex PCR, was used to amplify TCRbeta CDR3 regions from genomic DNA. On the study's bioinformatics: The number of nucleated cells in each sample was estimated from the amplification of reference gene primers within the assay. To quantify the absolute abundance of each unique TCRbeta CDR3 rearrangement, sequence reads were collapsed and filtered. For each sample, productive Simpson clonality was calculated as the square root of Simpson's diversity index across productive rearrangements. What TCRdb holds here is the immuneACCESS table cut down to in-frame rearrangements. Part of the clones is not present; checked against another copy, under half of the missing clones reflect an unresolved V gene, and the others are unexplained. D and trimming were read from the DNA, whereas the V and J calls and clone size are those reported in that table. The sample table records 150,000 to 200,000 clones; approximately 80% of these occur just once. Of the sample, around 6% falls within the top ten clones.

These data originate in a study of blood T cell repertoires in COVID-19 (dated by TCRdb to about 2020). About the study as a whole: Samples from collaborators originated in the United States, Italy and Spain and spanned both the acute and convalescent phases of COVID-19. The prospective study material was composed of cDNA or gDNA derived from T cells, B-cell-depleted T cells, or PBMCs. The dataset comprised deeply sampled blood TCRbeta repertoires from subjects exposed to, actively infected with, or recovered from COVID-19. The repertoires were made available in a free public database intended to serve as a resource for research on the immune response to SARS-CoV-2. The samples were drawn from the first 160 participants of the ongoing ImmuneRACE study and from 1,254 subjects provided by 6 global collaborators. Sample metadata almost always included a de-identified subject ID, COVID-19 status, age in years and sex. Where available, HLA class I and class II types were taken from metadata supplied by the sample provider and were not determined by assay-based typing. Broader findings and caveats from the paper: The quantity of clinical and demographic metadata differed by source and by participant and was supplied without curation.

In the prospective study, participants were roughly 18 to 89 years old, resided in about two dozen geographic areas of the United States, and were enrolled through a virtual design. In the prospective study, participants were assigned to cohorts based on the clinical history participants reported in a screening survey and a study questionnaire. Recovered participants in ImmuneRACE Cohort 3 were defined as having two consecutive negative NP/OP PCR tests, clearance from a healthcare professional, or resolution of symptoms. Each participant in the prospective study had whole blood, serum and a nasopharyngeal or oropharyngeal swab collected by mobile phlebotomists. Participants in the prospective study had the option to provide additional blood draws and questionnaires over an approximately 2-month period. Prospective study blood samples were shipped either frozen or at room temperature before DNA extraction.

This TCR was recovered from a man aged 35-49 years who had recovered from COVID-19. Sequencing was carried out using PBMCs or T cells enriched from blood (not recorded which). The chain couples TRBV5-1 to TRBJ1-4; 8 junctional bases match TRBD1. Here is the DNA: TGCGCCAGCAGCCTGGGACAGGACAGTGAAAAACTGTTTTTT. This translates into CASSLGQDSEKLFF.